These T cell receptor beta chains were read from a single sample in a study of lymphopenia after photon versus proton radiotherapy. Sequenced by immunoSEQ multiplex PCR; TCRdb stores in-frame clones only, minus some. The sample holds approximately 150,000 clones, 88% seen once. Sequences were derived from peripheral blood, sampled from a patient treated with photon-based radiotherapy. The receptors originated from a man aged 50 to 60 with gastric cancer. CDR3s include the opening cysteine and the closing phenylalanine or tryptophan. A D gene is named only where the DNA matches it firmly. The listing skips clone size in some rows; elsewhere it reads once, few, many or a size class.

J: TRBJ2-6
V: TRBV2
D: .
size: .
DNA: TGTGCCAGCAGTGACAACTCTGGGGCCAACGTCCTGACTTTC
CDR3: CASSDNSGANVLTF

J: TRBJ1-2
V: TRBV19
D: TRBD1
size: .
DNA: TGTGCCAGTAGTAGCGCCGGGACAGGAGACTATGGCTACACCTTC
CDR3: CASSSAGTGDYGYTF

J: TRBJ2-1
V: TRBV4-1
D: TRBD2
size: .
DNA: TGCGCCAGCAGCCAAGTCTTGGGAGGGGTCGTGTACAATGAGCAGTTCTTC
CDR3: CASSQVLGGVVYNEQFF

J: TRBJ2-7
V: TRBV18
D: .
size: .
DNA: TGTGCCAGCTCACCGCTTCAGGGGTCGACCTACGAGCAGTACTTC
CDR3: CASSPLQGSTYEQYF

J: TRBJ1-5
V: TRBV6-6
D: .
size: .
DNA: TGTGCCAGCAGTTACGATAGTGGGGACAATCAGCCCCAGCATTTT
CDR3: CASSYDSGDNQPQHF

J: TRBJ2-5
V: TRBV5-1
D: .
size: .
DNA: TGCGCCAGCAGCTTGGAGCAGCGGGCAACGGGGACCCAGTACTTC
CDR3: CASSLEQRATGTQYF

J: TRBJ2-1
V: TRBV6-5
D: TRBD1
size: .
DNA: TGTGCCAGCAGATACGACAGGGGAGGTGGCAATGAGCAGTTCTTC
CDR3: CASRYDRGGGNEQFF

J: TRBJ1-2
V: TRBV30
D: .
size: .
DNA: TGTGCCTGGAGACCAGCTACTAACTATGGCTACACCTTC
CDR3: CAWRPATNYGYTF

J: TRBJ1-5
V: TRBV19
D: TRBD1
size: .
DNA: TGTGCCAGTAGTCCGGGACAGGGTCCGTGGCCCCAGCATTTT
CDR3: CASSPGQGPWPQHF

J: TRBJ2-3
V: TRBV7-3
D: TRBD1
size: once
DNA: TGTGCCAGCAGCTCGAAGAGGACAGGGGCAGATACGCAGTATTTT
CDR3: CASSSKRTGADTQYF

J: TRBJ1-2
V: TRBV30
D: .
size: few
DNA: TGTGCCTGGAGTGTAGTGGGGTATGGCTACACCTTC
CDR3: CAWSVVGYGYTF

J: TRBJ1-4
V: TRBV10-3
D: TRBD1
size: .
DNA: TGTGCCATCAGGGGGACAGGGAAGGGTGAAAAACTGTTTTTT
CDR3: CAIRGTGKGEKLFF

J: TRBJ2-4
V: TRBV29-1
D: TRBD1
size: .
DNA: TGCAGCGTTGAAGATCAGGGTAGACAGGGGGCCGGCATTCAGTACTTC
CDR3: CSVEDQGRQGAGIQYF

J: TRBJ1-1
V: TRBV21-1
D: .
size: .
DNA: TGTGCCAGCAGCCACCGGGACAGGGATCTAGAAGCTTTCTTT
CDR3: CASSHRDRDLEAFF

J: TRBJ1-1
V: TRBV30
D: .
size: .
DNA: TGTGCCTGGACGGCGCAGGGTTTCTCCACTGAAGCTTTCTTT
CDR3: CAWTAQGFSTEAFF

J: TRBJ1-1
V: TRBV6-1
D: .
size: .
DNA: TGTGCCAGCCGTCAGGCCTCGAACACTGAAGCTTTCTTT
CDR3: CASRQASNTEAFF

J: TRBJ1-1
V: TRBV18
D: TRBD1
size: .
DNA: TGTGCCAGCTCACCGCCTTCAGGGGGCTACACTGAAGCTTTCTTT
CDR3: CASSPPSGGYTEAFF

J: TRBJ1-1
V: TRBV11-2
D: TRBD1
size: .
DNA: TGTGCCAGCAGCAAGGGACAGGGAAAGGAAGCTTTCTTT
CDR3: CASSKGQGKEAFF

J: TRBJ1-4
V: TRBV19
D: TRBD1
size: many
DNA: TGTGCCAGTTCCGGGACAGGAGGAGGAAAACTGTTTTTT
CDR3: CASSGTGGGKLFF

J: TRBJ1-2
V: TRBV6-1
D: .
size: .
DNA: TGTGCCAGCAGTCCCCGCCCCTATGGCTACACCTTC
CDR3: CASSPRPYGYTF

J: TRBJ2-7
V: TRBV5-4
D: .
size: few
DNA: TGTGCCAGCAGCTTGGTCCTCGTCGTGTATAGCTCTTGGGGGCAGTACTTC
CDR3: CASSLVLVVYSSWGQYF

J: TRBJ2-4
V: TRBV6-1
D: .
size: .
DNA: TGTGCCAGCAGTGCGGAACTAGCCAAAAACATTCAGTACTTC
CDR3: CASSAELAKNIQYF

J: TRBJ2-7
V: TRBV4-1
D: TRBD2
size: once
DNA: TGCGCCAGCAGCGACTGGACTAGCGGGAGAATTGAGCAGTACTTC
CDR3: CASSDWTSGRIEQYF